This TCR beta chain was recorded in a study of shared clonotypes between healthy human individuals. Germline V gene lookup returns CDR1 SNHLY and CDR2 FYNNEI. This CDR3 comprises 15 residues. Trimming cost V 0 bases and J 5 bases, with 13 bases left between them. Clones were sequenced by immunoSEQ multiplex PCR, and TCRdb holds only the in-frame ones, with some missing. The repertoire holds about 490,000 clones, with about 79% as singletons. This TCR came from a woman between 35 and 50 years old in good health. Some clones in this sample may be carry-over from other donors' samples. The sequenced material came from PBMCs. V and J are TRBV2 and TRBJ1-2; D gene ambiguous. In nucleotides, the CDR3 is TGTGCCAGCAGTGAAGCATCGACCGGCGGGTATGGCTACACCTTC. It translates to CASSEASTGGYGYTF.